Below, 3 T cell receptor beta chains from the same sample are listed, as sequenced in a study of identical twins. TCRdb re-called the 5' RACE reads through MiXCR, storing one row per CDR3 protein. The table has 1.5 million to 2 million distinct CDR3 sequences, around a third seen once. Material for sequencing was cord blood. The receptors were gathered from a newborn girl in good health.

This chain links TRBV20-1 with TRBJ2-1; 7 nucleotides agree with TRBD2. The CDR3 spans 13 residues. J lost 10 bases, V lost 6 bases, and 12 bases had no gene match. CDR1 and CDR2 from the germline V gene are DFQATT and SNEGSKA (reference sequence). The CDR3 reads CSADPAGRDEQFF. The CDR3 region has the DNA TGCAGTGCGGACCCAGCGGGAAGGGACGAGCAGTTCTTC.

In this sample, this clonotype turned up a few times. This chain uses TRBV15 with TRBJ1-2, with TRBD1 matching 7 bases. Germline V gene sequence: CDR1 LNHNV, CDR2 YYDKDF (reference sequence). Losses at the gene ends were 0 bases for V and 7 bases for J; bases not matched to a gene: 5. The CDR3 covers 14 residues. The DNA for the CDR3 is TGTGCCACCAGCAGAGATCTCAGGGGGGTTGGCTACACCTTC. Its protein is CATSRDLRGVGYTF.

The rearrangement uses TRBV5-1 and TRBJ1-1; D gene ambiguous. Between the trimmed V and J ends, which lost 4 bases and 0 bases, there was a span of 16 bases. There are 16 residues in the CDR3. Germline V lookup: CDR1 SGHRS, CDR2 YFSETQ. Here the CDR3 reads CASSVGWRQLNTEAFF. The CDR3 DNA sequence: TGCGCCAGCAGCGTAGGTTGGAGGCAGTTGAACACTGAAGCTTTCTTT. Full variable domain (remainder filled in from reference TRBV5-1 and TRBJ1-1): KAGVTQTPRYLIKTRGQQVTLSCSPISGHRSVSWYQQTPGQGLQFLFEYFSETQRNKGNFPGRFSGRQFSNSRSEMNVSTLELGDSALYLCASSVGWRQLNTEAFFGQGTRLTVV.